This T cell receptor (beta chain) was retrieved from a study of cytomegalovirus exposure and HLA in healthy donors. About the research overall: As an earlier analysis found, about 179 million T cells yielded about 120 million unique TCR beta sequences.

Trimming left V 4 bases short and J 7 bases short, with 15 bases between. The CDR3 runs 14 residues. The V gene's germline CDR1 is SGHRS and CDR2 YFSETQ. PCR involved 60 Vbeta and 13 Jbeta primers. The assay was immunoSEQ multiplex PCR, and TCRdb's table has in-frame clones only and misses some. The sample includes 75,000 to 80,000 clones, around two thirds of them seen just once. The sequence came from a man aged 55 to 70 in good health and CMV-seropositive. The gene calls are TRBV5-1 and TRBJ2-4; maybe TRBD2 (6 bases). Material: PBMCs. The CDR3 reads CASSLEGLRNIQYF. CDR3 sequence (DNA): TGCGCCAGCAGCCTCGAGGGACTGAGGAACATTCAGTACTTC. Based on the CDR3 plus reference TRBV5-1 and TRBJ2-4, the full variable domain is KAGVTQTPRYLIKTRGQQVTLSCSPISGHRSVSWYQQTPGQGLQFLFEYFSETQRNKGNFPGRFSGRQFSNSRSEMNVSTLELGDSALYLCASSLEGLRNIQYFGAGTRLSVL.